What follows are 32 T cell receptor beta chains derived from one specimen sequenced in a study of molecular identifiers for immune sequencing clone quantification. TCRdb reprocessed the PCR reads via MiXCR and lists one record per CDR3 protein. The sample contains about 640,000 distinct CDR3 sequences, about 20% of which appear only once. The specimen sequenced was naive CD8+ T cells from blood, with Jurkat cell RNA spiked in. The subset: FACS-sorted CD8+CD4-CCR7+CD45RA+ naive T cells. These receptors originate from a human donor in good health. Some libraries in this study had Jurkat cell RNA spiked in.

On this clonotype: A much larger clone lies one base from this, so it may be a read error. This chain joins TRBV7-9 and TRBJ2-1, with 11 bases that match TRBD2. The CDR3 is 16 amino acids. The germline gives CDR1 SEHNR, CDR2 FQNEAQ (reference sequence). The CDR3 spells CASSSSLAGDPNGQFF. The CDR3 region has the DNA TGTGCCAGCAGCTCCTCACTAGCGGGAGATCCCAATGGGCAGTTCTTC.

In its sample, this clonotype was seen many times. CDR3: CASRRTGKITYEQYF. The DNA of the CDR3 is TGTGCCAGCAGACGGACAGGGAAGATAACCTACGAGCAGTACTTC. The chain is built from TRBV27 and TRBJ2-7; 8 bases line up with TRBD1. This CDR3 has 15 residues. Germline CDR1 reads MNHEY; CDR2 reads SMNVEV (reference sequence). V was pared by 6 bases and J by 2 bases, with 9 bases of the junction left unmatched.

With respect to this clonotype: At one of its ends the junction is not consistent with the germline gene, which may arise from a read error. This sequence joins TRBV5-5 and TRBJ2-3; 11 bases are shared with TRBD1. This CDR3 is built from 15 residues. Germline CDR1 SGHKS, CDR2 YYEKEE (reference sequence). The CDR3 DNA reads as TGTGCCAGCAGCTTGGGTGGGACAGGGGGAGATACGCAGTGTTTT. Translated: CASSLGGTGGDTQCF.

This clonotype was seen repeatedly, ten times or more. The gene calls are TRBV6-2 or TRBV6-3 and TRBJ2-1; 8 bases align to TRBD2. CDR3 size: 14 residues. The germline V gene has CDR1 MNHEY and CDR2 SVGEGT. Germline trimming cut 4 bases from V and 5 bases from J; bases unmatched to any gene: 4. CDR3 protein: CASSLAGGNNEQFF. In DNA form, the CDR3 reads TGTGCCAGCAGTTTGGCGGGAGGTAACAATGAGCAGTTCTTC.

For this clonotype: A much larger clone sits a single nucleotide away, making a read error possible. The chain joins TRBV20-1 to TRBJ2-3; perhaps TRBD2 as D (7 bases). The CDR3 totals 13 residues. CDR1 DFQATT and CDR2 SNEGSKA come from the germline V gene (reference sequence). CDR3 amino acids: CRARGGGTDTQYF. The CDR3 region has the DNA TGCAGAGCTAGAGGGGGGGGCACAGATACGCAGTATTTT.

This clonotype was seen ten or more times. J is TRBJ2-6 and V is TRBV13; D is unclear. V was clipped by 0 bases and J by 4 bases, with 4 bases between them. The germline CDR1 and CDR2 sequences are PRHDT and FYEKMQ (reference sequence). The CDR3 consists of 14 residues. The CDR3 sequence is CASSLGGGANVLTF. CDR3 bases: TGTGCCAGCAGCTTAGGGGGGGGGGCCAACGTCCTGACTTTC.

This clonotype was counted at least ten times. The chain is built from TRBV7-2 and TRBJ2-7; a weak D match, TRBD2 (6 bases). This CDR3 spans 14 amino acids. V was shortened by 5 bases and J by 2 bases, with 13 bases between the two germline ends. CDR1 SGHTA and CDR2 FQGNSA come from the germline V gene. As DNA, the CDR3 is TGTGCCAGCAGCCAAGAGACTAGTACCTACGAGCAGTACTTC. Encoded protein: CASSQETSTYEQYF.

At least ten counts were recorded for this clonotype. J is TRBJ2-3 and V is TRBV19; no firm D call. The CDR3 consists of 13 residues. Germline V gives CDR1 LNHDA, CDR2 SQIVND (reference sequence). Trimming removed 3 bases from V and 0 bases from J, with 4 bases in between. CDR3 DNA: TGTGCCAGTAGTATGGGGAGCACAGATACGCAGTATTTT. Translation gives CASSMGSTDTQYF.

The J gene is TRBJ1-2, the V gene TRBV4-3; D unresolved. The CDR3 spans 16 residues. V gave up 0 bases and J gave up 4 bases, with 15 bases separating them. Per germline, CDR1 LGHNA and CDR2 YSLEER. The CDR3 bases are TGCGCCAGCAGCCAAGATATTTTCGTTTTTGGCTATGGCTACACCTTC. It codes for CASSQDIFVFGYGYTF.

This clonotype was recorded many times. V and J are TRBV4-1 and TRBJ1-2; D call uncertain. Germline V CDR1 and CDR2: MGHRA, YSYEKL. The CDR3 sequence is 15 residues long. V lost 0 bases and J 3 bases, leaving 11 bases between the germline ends. CDR3 coding DNA: TGCGCCAGCAGCCAAGAACGCATGCTTGACTATGGCTACACCTTC. Protein product: CASSQERMLDYGYTF.

This clonotype was detected only a few times. V usage is TRBV4-2 and J usage is TRBJ2-1, with 9 bases identical to TRBD2. This CDR3 spans 18 amino acids. J lost 0 bases, V lost 1 base, and 7 bases had no gene match. Germline loops: CDR1 LGHNA, CDR2 YNFKEQ. The chain's CDR3 is CASSQVASGGSSYNEQFF. The DNA of the CDR3 is TGTGCCAGCAGCCAAGTTGCAAGCGGGGGGAGCTCCTACAATGAGCAGTTCTTC.

In this sample, this clonotype turned up many times. This chain uses TRBV5-4 with TRBJ2-5, with D possibly being TRBD1 (6 bases). The germline V gene encodes CDR1 SGHNT and CDR2 YYREEE (reference sequence). The CDR3 has 14 amino acids. The V gene lost 3 bases and the J gene lost 2 bases, with 11 bases spanning the gap. CDR3 DNA: TGTGCCAGCAGCTCGGGACATGGGCAAGAGACCCAGTACTTC. Encoded protein: CASSSGHGQETQYF.

This clonotype was counted a single time. This may be a read error, as it is one base from a much larger clone. The chain uses TRBV7-9 and TRBJ2-7; D not certain. Trimming cost V 5 bases and J 3 bases, with 11 bases left between them. This CDR3 contains 13 residues. Germline CDR1 SEHNR, CDR2 FQNEAQ (reference sequence). Here the CDR3 DNA reads TGTGCCAGCAGCGCGGAAGACTGCTACGAGCAGTACTTC. It encodes CASSAEDCYEQYF.

A remark on this clonotype: A much larger clone differs by one base, so this may be a read error. This chain links TRBV7-6 with TRBJ1-1, with 11 bases that match TRBD1. Germline V CDR1 and CDR2: SGHVS, FNYEAQ. Trimming removed 3 bases from V and 6 bases from J; junction bases left unmatched: 6. The CDR3 is 15 amino acids. The CDR3 sequence is CASSLGWTGGAEAFF. CDR3 in DNA: TGTGCCAGCAGCTTGGGATGGACAGGGGGCGCTGAAGCTTTCTTT.

V usage is TRBV19 and J usage is TRBJ2-7; perhaps TRBD1 as D (6 bases). V lost 0 bases and J lost 4, with 16 bases in between. Per germline, CDR1 LNHDA and CDR2 SQIVND (reference sequence). The CDR3 extends over 16 amino acids. The CDR3 sequence is CASSIEQGQGLYEQYF. CDR3 nucleotide sequence: TGTGCCAGTAGTATAGAGCAAGGGCAGGGGCTGTACGAGCAGTACTTC.

This clonotype was seen a single time. A much larger clone differs by one base, so this may be a read error. The chain combines TRBV20-1 with TRBJ2-7; D remains unclear. The germline CDR1 and CDR2 sequences are DFQATT and SNEGSKA (reference sequence). V dropped 5 bases and J dropped 4 bases, with 12 bases sitting between them. The CDR3 is 12 amino acids. The DNA for the CDR3 is TGCAGTGCTCATCGCCACGGTTACGAGCAGTACTTC. Encoded protein: CSAHRHGYEQYF.

With regard to this clonotype: The CDR3 carries no conserved terminal phenylalanine or tryptophan, so it likely arises from a read error. The DNA is omitted, as the CDR3 cannot be located on it reliably, and the CDR3 follows TCRdb's listing. The chain couples TRBV3-1 to TRBJ1-1. CDR1 is LGHDT, CDR2 YNNKEL, per germline (reference sequence). The CDR3 has 13 amino acids, counting both end residues. The CDR3 sequence: CASSQDSGTEAFS.

This clonotype was found many times. The chain recombines TRBV19 with TRBJ1-5; no firm D call. CDR1 and CDR2 from the germline V gene are LNHDA and SQIVND (reference sequence). This CDR3 contains 17 residues. The germline V and J ends were trimmed by 4 bases and 0 bases, with 16 bases remaining between them. Written as DNA, the CDR3 is TGTGCCAGTAGTACGTGGAGCTCCTACTTTAGCAATCAGCCCCAGCATTTT. Amino acid sequence: CASSTWSSYFSNQPQHF. Combining the CDR3 with reference TRBV19 and TRBJ1-5 gives the whole variable domain DGGITQSPKYLFRKEGQNVTLSCEQNLNHDAMYWYRQDPGQGLRLIYYSQIVNDFQKGDIAEGYSVSREKKESFPLTVTSAQKNPTAFYLCASSTWSSYFSNQPQHFGDGTRLSIL.

This clonotype was detected ten times or more. This chain links TRBV6-1 with TRBJ1-1; D is uncertain. V was pared by 0 bases and J by 0 bases, with 8 bases between. Germline-derived CDR1 and CDR2 are MNHNS and SASEGT. CDR3 length: 15 amino acids. CDR3 DNA: TGTGCCAGCAGTGAAGCCAACTTTATGAACACTGAAGCTTTCTTT. Its protein product is CASSEANFMNTEAFF.

As to this clonotype: Since a much larger clone is just one base distant, this may be a read error. CDR3 DNA: TGTGCCTGGAGTAGGGTATATCGGACCCACGAGCAGTACTTC. Its translation: CAWSRVYRTHEQYF. J is TRBJ2-7 and V is TRBV30; D unclear. The CDR3 is 14 amino acids. Germline CDR1 reads GTSNPN; CDR2 reads SVGIG (reference sequence). V was pared by 2 bases and J by 5 bases, with 16 bases between.

This clonotype was found many times. The chain joins TRBV12-3 or TRBV12-4 to TRBJ2-1, with 7 bases identical to TRBD1. CDR3 size: 14 residues. The V and J ends lost 6 bases and 2 bases, in that order; junction bases with no gene match: 4. The CDR3 loop is CASSQTGAYNEQFF. In DNA form, the CDR3 reads TGTGCCAGCAGCCAAACAGGGGCCTACAATGAGCAGTTCTTC.

This clonotype was seen at least ten times. The rearrangement links TRBV5-4 to TRBJ2-4; no clear D gene. In germline, CDR1 is SGHNT, CDR2 YYREEE (reference sequence). The CDR3 runs to 13 residues. Trimming stripped 1 base from V and 9 bases from J, with 11 bases between. The DNA of the CDR3 is TGTGCCAGCAGCTTGAACTCCGAAGCCATTCAGTACTTC. This gives the protein CASSLNSEAIQYF.

The chain employs TRBV27 and TRBJ2-7, with TRBD2 matching over 8 bases. This CDR3 has 14 residues. J gave up 3 bases and V 3 bases, and 4 bases lay outside the gene matches. Per the germline V gene, CDR1 is MNHEY and CDR2 is SMNVEV (reference sequence). The CDR3 region has the DNA TGTGCCAGCAGTTTCACTAGCGGCCTCTACGAGCAGTACTTC. This translates into CASSFTSGLYEQYF.

This clonotype was seen more than once but under ten times. The V and J genes are TRBV5-1 and TRBJ2-5; D possibly corresponds to TRBD1 (6 bases). Trimming took off 0 bases at V and 4 bases at J, with 16 bases between the two ends. Germline V gives CDR1 SGHRS, CDR2 YFSETQ. The CDR3 has 16 residues. CDR3 region: CASSLEIRVGGETQYF. In DNA, the CDR3 is TGCGCCAGCAGCTTGGAAATCAGGGTAGGGGGAGAGACCCAGTACTTC.

A note on this clonotype: Possible read error: a much larger clone is one base away. This CDR3 is missing its conserved last phenylalanine or tryptophan, likely due to a read error. The chain carries TRBV20-1 and TRBJ2-7; 9 nucleotides match TRBD2. This CDR3 comprises 15 residues. V gave up 1 base and J gave up 3 bases; unmatched junction bases: 7. Germline V gene sequence: CDR1 DFQATT, CDR2 SNEGSKA (reference sequence). CDR3 coding DNA: TGCAGTGCTAGAGTAAGACTAGCGGCTAGCTACGAGCAGTACCTC. Protein sequence: CSARVRLAASYEQYL.

This clonotype showed up many times. The V gene is TRBV6-5, the J gene TRBJ2-3, with D perhaps matching TRBD2 (5 bases). CDR3 length equals 16 residues. With 0 bases removed from V and 4 bases from J, the gap between germline ends came to 14 bases. Germline CDR1 MNHEY, CDR2 SVGAGI. The CDR3 is CASSYSTSGAADTQYF. The CDR3 bases are TGTGCCAGCAGTTACTCGACGTCTGGAGCGGCAGATACGCAGTATTTT.

The V gene is TRBV13, the J gene TRBJ2-5; D is ambiguous. Germline V CDR1 and CDR2: PRHDT, FYEKMQ (reference sequence). CDR3 length: 13 residues. V was pared by 0 bases and J by 5 bases, with 7 bases between. CDR3 sequence: CASSLGMRETQYF. The CDR3 region has the DNA TGTGCCAGCAGCTTAGGCATGAGGGAGACCCAGTACTTC.

This clonotype has a single count. A much bigger clone sits one base away, suggesting this may be a read error. V usage is TRBV2 and J usage is TRBJ1-1; D remains unclear. This CDR3 has 14 amino acids. Germline V gives CDR1 SNHLY, CDR2 FYNNEI. The CDR3 sequence is CASNEVVGYTEASF. DNA of the CDR3: TGTGCCAGCAATGAAGTGGTGGGGTACACTGAAGCTTCCTTT.

This clonotype showed up many times. The V call is TRBV13, the J call TRBJ2-3; D could derive from TRBD1 or TRBD2 (5 bases each). This CDR3 comprises 17 residues. Deletions cut 4 bases from V and 1 base from J, with 18 bases between. Germline V gene lookup returns CDR1 PRHDT and CDR2 FYEKMQ (reference sequence). The CDR3, as DNA: TGTGCCAGCAGCTCCAACCAACTAGTGGGGGGCACAGATACGCAGTATTTT. Translating gives CASSSNQLVGGTDTQYF.

The rearrangement links TRBV5-4 to TRBJ2-7; 8 bases are a match to TRBD2. The CDR3 extends over 16 amino acids. V shed 2 bases, J shed 1 base, and the junction held 8 bases outside the gene matches. Germline CDR1 is SGHNT and CDR2 is YYREEE (reference sequence). The CDR3 nucleotides are TGTGCCAGCAGCTTATTCGAGACTAGCGAATCCTACGAGCAGTACTTC. As protein: CASSLFETSESYEQYF.

Regarding this clonotype: This may arise from a read error, as a much more abundant clone is one base away. V and J are TRBV7-9 and TRBJ2-7, with 9 positions matching TRBD2. The CDR3 covers 14 residues. The germline V gene has CDR1 SEHNR and CDR2 FQNEAQ (reference sequence). The CDR3 region is CASSLAGNGYERYF. The CDR3 nucleotides read TGTGCCAGCAGCCTAGCGGGAAACGGTTACGAGCGGTACTTC.

This clonotype was counted many times. The gene calls are TRBV25-1 and TRBJ1-1, with 8 bases matching TRBD1. With 4 bases clipped from V and 0 bases from J, the junction kept 4 bases outside the gene matches. Germline V gives CDR1 MGHDK, CDR2 SYGVNS. The length of the CDR3 is 15 residues. Here the CDR3 DNA reads TGTGCCAGCAGTGTGGACAGGGAAATGAACACTGAAGCTTTCTTT. This translates into CASSVDREMNTEAFF.